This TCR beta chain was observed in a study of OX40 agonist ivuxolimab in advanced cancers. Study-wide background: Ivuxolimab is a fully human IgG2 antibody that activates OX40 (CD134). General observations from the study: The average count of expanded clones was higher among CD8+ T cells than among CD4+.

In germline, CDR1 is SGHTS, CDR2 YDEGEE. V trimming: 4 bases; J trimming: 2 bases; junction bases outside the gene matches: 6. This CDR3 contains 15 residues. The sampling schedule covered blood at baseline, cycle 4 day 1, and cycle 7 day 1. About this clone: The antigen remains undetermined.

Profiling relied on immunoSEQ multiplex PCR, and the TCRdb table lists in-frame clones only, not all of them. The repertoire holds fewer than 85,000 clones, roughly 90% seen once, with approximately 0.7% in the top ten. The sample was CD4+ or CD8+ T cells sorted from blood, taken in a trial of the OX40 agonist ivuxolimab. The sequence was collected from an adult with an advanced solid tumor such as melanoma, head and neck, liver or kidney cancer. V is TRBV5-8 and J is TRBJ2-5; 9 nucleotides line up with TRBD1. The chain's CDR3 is CASSPGQGGQETQYF. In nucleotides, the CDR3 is TGTGCCAGCAGCCCGGGACAGGGAGGACAAGAGACCCAGTACTTC.